This entry lists 24 T cell receptor beta chains sequenced from one sample in a study of identical twins (dated by TCRdb to the mid-2010s). The library was made by 5' RACE. Instrument on record: Illumina HiSeq 2000. The public reads were quality trimmed at Q25 with fastp and then assembled into clones with MiXCR by TCRdb, keeping productive beta chains. Rows matching on CDR3 protein sequence are summarized as one entry with the most common DNA and genes. The sample table lists 1.5 million or so distinct CDR3 sequences, more than 30% of them with a count of one. The ten top clones hold about 0.27% of the sample. The sequencing sample was made of cord blood. These receptor sequences come from a newborn girl in good health.

As to this clonotype: The conserved closing phenylalanine or tryptophan is absent in this CDR3, likely reflecting a read error. This chain links TRBV20-1 with TRBJ2-1; 9 bases line up with TRBD1. The ends lost 0 bases at V and 8 bases at J; junction bases unmatched: 20. This CDR3 is 19 amino acids long. Germline V gives CDR1 DFQATT, CDR2 SNEGSKA (reference sequence). The CDR3 DNA follows: TGCAGTGCTAGAGATTACAGGGGGCTTGAGCGGGGCCTTTGGTATGAGCAGTTCTTG. It codes for CSARDYRGLERGLWYEQFL.

This clonotype was detected a few times. V is TRBV6-5 and J is TRBJ2-1; a possible D gene is TRBD1 (5 bases). Trimming stripped 2 bases from V and 7 bases from J, with 12 bases between. CDR1 and CDR2 (germline): MNHEY, SVGAGI. The CDR3 totals 14 residues. CDR3 in amino acids: CASSYPGQPNEQFF. In DNA, the CDR3 is TGTGCCAGCAGTTACCCAGGGCAGCCAAATGAGCAGTTCTTC.

In this sample, this clonotype turned up a few times. The chain couples TRBV9 to TRBJ2-7, with 7 bases that match TRBD2. The CDR3 sequence is 16 residues long. Losses at the gene ends were 0 bases for V and 4 bases for J; bases not matched to a gene: 10. Germline CDR1 and CDR2: SGDLS and YYNGEE. This CDR3 is CASSVGSWASGYEQYF. CDR3 bases: TGTGCCAGCAGCGTAGGTAGCTGGGCTAGCGGATACGAGCAGTACTTC.

The chain uses TRBV20-1 and TRBJ2-7, with TRBD2 matching over 9 bases. V was clipped by 4 bases and J by 12 bases; unmatched bases: 10. The CDR3 covers 12 residues. Germline loops: CDR1 DFQATT, CDR2 SNEGSKA (reference sequence). The CDR3 DNA reads as TGCAGTGCTACCCCCTTAGCGGGAGCTGGGTACTTC. Its translation: CSATPLAGAGYF.

This clonotype was detected a few times. V and J are TRBV5-1 and TRBJ2-1; 10 bases align to TRBD2. The ends lost 3 bases at V and 7 bases at J; junction bases unmatched: 13. The CDR3 loop spans 17 amino acids. Per germline, CDR1 SGHRS and CDR2 YFSETQ. The DNA of the CDR3 is TGCGCCAGCAGCTCGTACACCCTTAGCGGGGGGACGAATGAGCAGTTCTTC. Protein product: CASSSYTLSGGTNEQFF. Supplemented by reference TRBV5-1 and TRBJ2-1, the full variable domain reads KAGVTQTPRYLIKTRGQQVTLSCSPISGHRSVSWYQQTPGQGLQFLFEYFSETQRNKGNFPGRFSGRQFSNSRSEMNVSTLELGDSALYLCASSSYTLSGGTNEQFFGPGTRLTVL.

This clonotype was observed a handful of times. J is TRBJ1-1 and V is TRBV5-1; possibly TRBD1 for D (6 bases). CDR1 is SGHRS and CDR2 is YFSETQ in the germline V gene. The CDR3 runs 15 residues. V lost 2 bases and J lost 1, with 12 bases in between. This chain's CDR3 is CASSLSGDPNTEAFF. As DNA, the CDR3 is TGCGCCAGCAGCTTATCAGGGGACCCGAACACTGAAGCTTTCTTT.

This clonotype was counted between two and nine times. The chain combines TRBV7-2 with TRBJ2-3; 8 nucleotides agree with TRBD2. Germline V lookup: CDR1 SGHTA, CDR2 FQGNSA. This CDR3 is built from 15 residues. V lost 2 bases, J lost 2 bases, and 3 bases stayed unmatched. For the CDR3, the DNA is TGTGCCAGCAGCTTAATCGGGGGGGACACAGATACGCAGTATTTT. It encodes CASSLIGGDTDTQYF.

This chain uses TRBV4-1 with TRBJ1-2, with D perhaps matching TRBD1 (5 bases). V lost 0 bases and J lost 4, with 12 bases in between. CDR1 is MGHRA, CDR2 YSYEKL, per germline. The CDR3 has 15 residues. The CDR3 region is CASSQEMQGRYGYTF. The DNA of the CDR3 is TGCGCCAGCAGCCAAGAAATGCAGGGTCGCTATGGCTACACCTTC.

The chain is built from TRBV2 and TRBJ2-4; a possible D gene is TRBD2 (5 bases). Looked up from germline, CDR1 is SNHLY and CDR2 is FYNNEI. The CDR3 has 13 amino acids. V was trimmed by 4 bases and J by 8 bases, leaving 12 bases between them. Written as DNA, the CDR3 is TGTGCCAGCAGTGTAGAGGGTGGGGACATTCAGTACTTC. Its translation: CASSVEGGDIQYF.

This clonotype was found a few times. The chain links TRBV28 to TRBJ2-3; D may be TRBD1 (6 bases). CDR1 is MDHEN, CDR2 SYDVKM, per germline. Trimming shortened V by 11 bases and J by 2 bases, and 14 bases separated the two germline ends. The CDR3 contains 13 residues. The CDR3 DNA sequence: TGTGCCGGGCACCGGGACACCACAGATACGCAGTATTTT. Its translation: CAGHRDTTDTQYF.

Regarding this clonotype: One end of the junction does not line up with germline, which may come from a read error. The V and J genes are TRBV7-9 and TRBJ1-1; tentative D call: TRBD1 (5 bases). The CDR3 is made up of 14 amino acids. CDR1 and CDR2 (germline): SEHNR, FQNEAQ (reference sequence). DNA of the CDR3: TGTGCCAGCAGCTTAGAGGGGAGTCTCACTGAAACTTTCTTT. The encoded protein is CASSLEGSLTETFF.

This clonotype was picked up a small number of times. The V and J genes are TRBV10-3 and TRBJ1-6; D gene ambiguous. CDR3 size: 13 residues. The V gene's germline CDR1 is ENHRY and CDR2 SYGVKD. The V end was cut by 2 bases, the J end by 10 bases, with 9 bases between. The CDR3 DNA reads as TGTGCCATCAGTGAGCGGGTGCAGTCACCCCTCCACTTT. It translates to CAISERVQSPLHF.

This clonotype was seen a handful of times. The chain carries TRBV3-1 and TRBJ1-1; TRBD1 agrees at 8 bases. The CDR3 loop spans 15 amino acids. V trimming: 6 bases; J trimming: 1 base; junction bases outside the gene matches: 7. CDR1 LGHDT and CDR2 YNNKEL come from the germline V gene (reference sequence). The chain's CDR3 is CASSQTGQGNTEAFF. The CDR3, as DNA: TGTGCCAGCAGTCAAACCGGACAGGGGAACACTGAAGCTTTCTTT. The variable domain in full, with the rest retrieved from reference TRBV3-1 and TRBJ1-1, is DTAVSQTPKYLVTQMGNDKSIKCEQNLGHDTMYWYKQDSKKFLKIMFSYNNKELIINETVPNRFSPKSPDKAHLNLHINSLELGDSAVYFCASSQTGQGNTEAFFGQGTRLTVV.

This clonotype was seen more than once but under ten times. The DNA of the CDR3 is TGTGCCAGCAGCTTATCCTGGGCGTTGACGAACGGGGACTATGGCTACACCTTC. Its translation: CASSLSWALTNGDYGYTF. The rearrangement links TRBV7-9 to TRBJ1-2; no definite D call. Trimming removed 2 bases from V and 3 bases from J, with 22 bases in between. Germline V CDR1 and CDR2: SEHNR, FQNEAQ (reference sequence). This CDR3 has 18 amino acids.

The rearrangement joins TRBV4-2 to TRBJ2-3; possibly TRBD1 for D (5 bases). The CDR3 is 17 amino acids. Trimming removed 3 bases at V and 0 bases at J, with 16 bases between. Germline V gives CDR1 LGHNA, CDR2 YNFKEQ. CDR3 coding DNA: TGTGCCAGCAGCCAGGGGCCTATTGGGGCTAGCACAGATACGCAGTATTTT. Encoded protein: CASSQGPIGASTDTQYF.

The chain is built from TRBV4-2 and TRBJ2-6; D not resolved. Trimming stripped 0 bases from V and 0 bases from J, with 9 bases between. Germline V lookup: CDR1 LGHNA, CDR2 YNFKEQ. The CDR3 runs 17 residues. For the CDR3, the DNA is TGTGCCAGCAGCCAAGACCTAGGCCCCTCTGGGGCCAACGTCCTGACTTTC. This gives the protein CASSQDLGPSGANVLTF.

The CDR3 sequence is CSARLSGITYNEQFF. The CDR3 region has the DNA TGCAGTGCTAGATTAAGCGGGATCACCTACAATGAGCAGTTCTTC. This chain links TRBV20-1 with TRBJ2-1, with TRBD2 matching over 7 bases. The CDR3 consists of 15 residues. J lost 2 bases, V lost 2 bases, and 6 bases had no gene match. In germline, CDR1 is DFQATT, CDR2 SNEGSKA (reference sequence).

This clonotype occurred a few times. The rearrangement links TRBV29-1 to TRBJ1-4; 11 bases fit TRBD1. Germline CDR1 and CDR2: SQVTM and ANQGSEA. The CDR3 totals 13 residues. The J segment lost 8 bases and the V segment lost 7 bases, leaving 6 bases of the junction unmatched. The CDR3 DNA reads as TGCAGCGCCGGGGACAGGGGGTTGGAAAAACTGTTTTTT. It specifies CSAGDRGLEKLFF.

This clonotype came up a few times. The chain couples TRBV28 to TRBJ2-1; D remains ambiguous. The germline V and J ends were trimmed by 6 bases and 7 bases, with 10 bases remaining between them. The CDR3 runs to 12 residues. Germline-derived CDR1 and CDR2 are MDHEN and SYDVKM. The CDR3 loop is CASSKRRNEQFF. For the CDR3, the DNA is TGTGCCAGCAGCAAAAGGCGGAATGAGCAGTTCTTC.

As to this clonotype: Likely a read error: the CDR3 ends without its conserved phenylalanine or tryptophan. The chain has TRBV10-2 and TRBJ1-2; 10 bases fit TRBD1. There are 13 residues in the CDR3. With V trimmed by 10 bases and J by 4 bases, 6 bases remained unmatched. Per germline, CDR1 WSHSY and CDR2 SAAADI. In DNA form, the CDR3 reads TGCGCCACCGGACAGGGGGAGGGCTATGGCTACACCTTA. Translated: CATGQGEGYGYTL.

The gene calls are TRBV10-3 and TRBJ1-2; 8 bases align to TRBD1. V lost 5 bases and J lost 4; bases outside the gene matches: 6. Germline V gives CDR1 ENHRY, CDR2 SYGVKD. The CDR3 is 14 amino acids. DNA of the CDR3: TGTGCCATCAGTACCAGGGGGCTGGGCTATGGCTACACCTTC. Translated: CAISTRGLGYGYTF.

The sample holds a few counts of this clonotype. This sequence joins TRBV4-2 and TRBJ2-5, with a possible D match to TRBD1 (6 bases). The CDR3 extends over 18 amino acids. Deletions cut 0 bases from V and 3 bases from J, with 20 bases between. Germline V gives CDR1 LGHNA, CDR2 YNFKEQ. In nucleotides, the CDR3 is TGTGCCAGCAGCCAAGATGATGTTTCTTACAGGGTGGAAGAGACCCAGTACTTC. Translating gives CASSQDDVSYRVEETQYF.

As for this clonotype: A much larger clonotype is one base distant, so this may be a read error. The chain couples TRBV6-2 or TRBV6-3 to TRBJ1-2; D unclear. Trimming took off 2 bases at V and 4 bases at J, with 8 bases between the two ends. Per germline, CDR1 MNHEY and CDR2 SVGEGT. This CDR3 spans 13 amino acids. Here the CDR3 reads CASSYRQLYGYTF. As DNA, the CDR3 is TGTGCCAGCAGTTACCGGCAGCTCTATGGCTACACCTTC.

Only a few counts were recorded for this clonotype. V gene TRBV7-2 combines with J gene TRBJ2-1; D may be TRBD2 (6 bases). There are 15 residues in the CDR3. V gave up 1 base and J gave up 3 bases, with 10 bases separating them. Germline lookup yields CDR1 SGHTA and CDR2 FQGNSA. CDR3 bases: TGTGCCAGCAGCTTAGTTATAGCGGTCTACAATGAGCAGTTCTTC. Translated, it gives CASSLVIAVYNEQFF.